This T cell receptor beta chain is from a study of tumour-infiltrating T cells in Burkitt lymphoma. CDR3 size: 17 residues. Unmatched junction bases numbered 10, after V lost 3 bases and J lost 0 bases. CDR1 and CDR2 from the germline V gene are SEHNR and FQNEAQ (reference sequence). This table comes from immunoSEQ multiplex PCR, and its TCRdb copy is limited to in-frame clones, with some not included. The profile covers 13,000 to 15,000 clones, with about 75% appearing a single time and roughly 6.6% taken by the ten largest. There are a few counts of this clone. Sequences were obtained from tumor tissue. This receptor was identified in a human donor with diffuse large B-cell lymphoma. The J gene is TRBJ1-1, the V gene TRBV7-9, with 7 bases identical to TRBD1. The CDR3 coding sequence is TGTGCCAGCAGCTTCAACCTAAGGACAGGCATGAACACTGAAGCTTTCTTT. The encoded protein is CASSFNLRTGMNTEAFF.